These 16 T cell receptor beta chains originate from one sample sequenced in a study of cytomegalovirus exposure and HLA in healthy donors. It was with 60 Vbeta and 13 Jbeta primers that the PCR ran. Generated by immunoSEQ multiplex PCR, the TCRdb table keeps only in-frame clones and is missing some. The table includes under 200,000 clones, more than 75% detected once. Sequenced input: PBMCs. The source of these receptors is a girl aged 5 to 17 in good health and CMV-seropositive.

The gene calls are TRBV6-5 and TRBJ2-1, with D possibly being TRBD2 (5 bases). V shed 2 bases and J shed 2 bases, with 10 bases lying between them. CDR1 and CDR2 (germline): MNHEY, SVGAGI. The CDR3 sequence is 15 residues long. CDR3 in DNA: TGTGCCAGCAGTTACGGGAACGGGGCCTACAATGAGCAGTTCTTC. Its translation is CASSYGNGAYNEQFF.

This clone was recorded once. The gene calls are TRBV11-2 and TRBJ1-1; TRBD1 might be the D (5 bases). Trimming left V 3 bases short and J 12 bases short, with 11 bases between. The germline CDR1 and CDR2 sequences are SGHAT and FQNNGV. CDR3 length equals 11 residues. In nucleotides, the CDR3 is TGTGCCAGCAGCTTGGCAGGGAAATCTTTCTTT. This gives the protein CASSLAGKSFF. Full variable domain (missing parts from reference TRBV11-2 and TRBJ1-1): EAGVAQSPRYKIIEKRQSVAFWCNPISGHATLYWYQQILGQGPKLLIQFQNNGVVDDSQLPKDRFSAERLKGVDSTLKIQPAKLEDSAVYLCASSLAGKSFFGQGTRLTVV.

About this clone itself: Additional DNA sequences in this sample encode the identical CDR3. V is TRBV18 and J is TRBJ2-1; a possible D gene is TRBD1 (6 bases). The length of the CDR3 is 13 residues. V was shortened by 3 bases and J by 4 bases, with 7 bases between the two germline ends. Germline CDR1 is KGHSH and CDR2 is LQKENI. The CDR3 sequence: CASSPGQYNEQFF. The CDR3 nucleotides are TGTGCCAGCTCACCCGGACAGTACAATGAGCAGTTCTTC.

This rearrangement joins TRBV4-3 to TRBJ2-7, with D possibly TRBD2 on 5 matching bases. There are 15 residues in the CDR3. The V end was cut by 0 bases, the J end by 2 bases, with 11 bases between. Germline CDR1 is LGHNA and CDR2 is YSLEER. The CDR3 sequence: CASSQDPKAAYEQYF. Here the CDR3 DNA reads TGCGCCAGCAGCCAAGATCCCAAAGCGGCCTACGAGCAGTACTTC.

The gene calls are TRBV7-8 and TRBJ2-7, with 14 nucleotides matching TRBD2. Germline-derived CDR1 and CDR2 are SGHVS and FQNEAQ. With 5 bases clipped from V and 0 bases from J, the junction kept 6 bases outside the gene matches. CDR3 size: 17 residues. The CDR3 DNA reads TGTGCCAGCAGCCAGGGACTAGCGGGAGCGAGCTCCTACGAGCAGTACTTC. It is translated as CASSQGLAGASSYEQYF. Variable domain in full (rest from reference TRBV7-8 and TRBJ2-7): GAGVSQSPRYKVAKRGQDVALRCDPISGHVSLFWYQQALGQGPEFLTYFQNEAQLDKSGLPSDRFFAERPEGSVSTLKIQRTQQEDSAVYLCASSQGLAGASSYEQYFGPGTRLTVT.

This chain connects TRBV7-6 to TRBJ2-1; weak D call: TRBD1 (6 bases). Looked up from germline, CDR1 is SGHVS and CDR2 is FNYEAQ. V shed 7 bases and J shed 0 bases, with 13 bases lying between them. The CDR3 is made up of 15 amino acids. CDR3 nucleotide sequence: TGTGCCAGCACTCCCGACAGGAACTCCTACAATGAGCAGTTCTTC. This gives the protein CASTPDRNSYNEQFF.

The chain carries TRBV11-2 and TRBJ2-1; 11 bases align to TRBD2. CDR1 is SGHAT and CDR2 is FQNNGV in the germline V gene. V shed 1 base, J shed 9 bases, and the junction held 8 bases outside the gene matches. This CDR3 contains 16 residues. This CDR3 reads CASSLVVAGGLSEQFF. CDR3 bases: TGTGCCAGCAGCTTAGTAGTAGCGGGGGGGCTTAGTGAGCAGTTCTTC.

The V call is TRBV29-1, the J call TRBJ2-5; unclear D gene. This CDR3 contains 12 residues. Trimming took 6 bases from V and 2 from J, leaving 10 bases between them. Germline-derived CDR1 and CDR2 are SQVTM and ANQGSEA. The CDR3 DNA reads TGCAGCGTCAGTCTTGTGCAAGAGACCCAGTACTTC. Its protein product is CSVSLVQETQYF.

This CDR3 is CATSRGPGQGADEQYF. CDR3 coding DNA: TGTGCCACCAGCAGAGGGCCAGGTCAGGGGGCCGACGAGCAGTACTTC. The rearrangement uses TRBV15 and TRBJ2-5; TRBD1 matches at 8 bases. With the DNA end fitting TRBJ2-7 better, the J assignment may be wrong. CDR1 is LNHNV and CDR2 is YYDKDF in the germline V gene (reference sequence). The CDR3 spans 16 residues.

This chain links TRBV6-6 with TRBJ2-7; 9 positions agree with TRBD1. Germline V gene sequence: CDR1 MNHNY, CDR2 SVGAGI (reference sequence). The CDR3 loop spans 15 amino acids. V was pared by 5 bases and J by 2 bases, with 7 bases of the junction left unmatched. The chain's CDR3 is CASSHPGQGTYEQYF. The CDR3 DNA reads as TGTGCCAGCAGTCATCCGGGACAGGGCACCTACGAGCAGTACTTC.

In DNA, the CDR3 is TGTGCCAGCAGCTTAGATGCGGCGGGAGGAAAGGAGCAGTACTTC. Protein sequence: CASSLDAAGGKEQYF. The gene calls are TRBV7-2 and TRBJ2-7, with 8 bases lining up with TRBD2. The CDR3 runs 15 residues. Germline values: CDR1 SGHTA, CDR2 FQGNSA. V was clipped by 1 base and J by 7 bases; unmatched bases: 9.

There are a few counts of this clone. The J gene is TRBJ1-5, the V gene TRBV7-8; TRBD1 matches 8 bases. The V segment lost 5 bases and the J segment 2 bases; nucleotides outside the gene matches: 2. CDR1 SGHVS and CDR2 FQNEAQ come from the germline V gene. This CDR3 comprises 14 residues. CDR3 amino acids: CASSAGQGNQPQHF. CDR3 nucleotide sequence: TGTGCCAGCAGCGCGGGACAGGGCAATCAGCCCCAGCATTTT. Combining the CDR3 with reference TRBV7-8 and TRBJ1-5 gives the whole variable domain GAGVSQSPRYKVAKRGQDVALRCDPISGHVSLFWYQQALGQGPEFLTYFQNEAQLDKSGLPSDRFFAERPEGSVSTLKIQRTQQEDSAVYLCASSAGQGNQPQHFGDGTRLSIL.

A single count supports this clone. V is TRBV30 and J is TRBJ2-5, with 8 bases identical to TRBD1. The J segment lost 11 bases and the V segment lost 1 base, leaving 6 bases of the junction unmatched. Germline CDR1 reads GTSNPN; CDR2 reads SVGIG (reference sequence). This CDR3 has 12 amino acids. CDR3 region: CAWSATGEEQYF. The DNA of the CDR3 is TGTGCCTGGAGTGCGACAGGGGAAGAGCAGTACTTC.

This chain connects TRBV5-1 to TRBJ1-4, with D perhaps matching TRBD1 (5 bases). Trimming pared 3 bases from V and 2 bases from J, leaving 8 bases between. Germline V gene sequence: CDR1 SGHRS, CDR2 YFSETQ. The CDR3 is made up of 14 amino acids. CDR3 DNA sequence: TGCGCCAGCAGCTCGGGGGGTACTAATGAAAAACTGTTTTTT. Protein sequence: CASSSGGTNEKLFF. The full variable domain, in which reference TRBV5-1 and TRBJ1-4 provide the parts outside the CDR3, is KAGVTQTPRYLIKTRGQQVTLSCSPISGHRSVSWYQQTPGQGLQFLFEYFSETQRNKGNFPGRFSGRQFSNSRSEMNVSTLELGDSALYLCASSSGGTNEKLFFGSGTQLSVL.

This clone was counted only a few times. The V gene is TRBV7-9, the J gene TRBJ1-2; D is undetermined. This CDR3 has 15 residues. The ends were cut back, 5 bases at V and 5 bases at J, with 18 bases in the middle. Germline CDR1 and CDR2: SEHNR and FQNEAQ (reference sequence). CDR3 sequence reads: CASSADNQLYYGYTF. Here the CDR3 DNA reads TGTGCCAGCAGCGCCGACAATCAGCTGTATTATGGCTACACCTTC.

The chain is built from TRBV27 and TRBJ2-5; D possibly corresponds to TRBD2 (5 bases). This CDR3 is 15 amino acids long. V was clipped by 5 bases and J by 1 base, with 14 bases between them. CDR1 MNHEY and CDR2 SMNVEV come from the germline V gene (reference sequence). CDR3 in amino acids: CASSPLLVAQETQYF. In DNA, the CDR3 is TGTGCCAGCAGTCCGCTACTAGTGGCCCAAGAGACCCAGTACTTC.